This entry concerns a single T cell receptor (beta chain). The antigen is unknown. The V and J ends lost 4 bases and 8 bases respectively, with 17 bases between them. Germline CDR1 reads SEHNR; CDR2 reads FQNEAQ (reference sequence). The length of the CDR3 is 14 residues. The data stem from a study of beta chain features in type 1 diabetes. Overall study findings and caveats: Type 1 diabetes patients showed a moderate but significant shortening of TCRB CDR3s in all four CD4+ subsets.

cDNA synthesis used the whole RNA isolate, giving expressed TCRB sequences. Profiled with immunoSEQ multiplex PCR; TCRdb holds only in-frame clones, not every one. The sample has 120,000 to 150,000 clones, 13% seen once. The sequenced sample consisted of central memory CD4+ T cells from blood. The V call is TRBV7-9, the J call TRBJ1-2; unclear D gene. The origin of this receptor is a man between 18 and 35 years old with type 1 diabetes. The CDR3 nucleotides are TGTGCCAGCAGCTCCCCGGAGACCTTATCGGGCTACACCTTC. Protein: CASSSPETLSGYTF.